Following are 7 T cell receptor beta chains from one sample sequenced in a study of cytomegalovirus exposure and HLA in healthy donors (dated by TCRdb to between 2016 and 2019). Libraries were made using the immunoSEQ multiplex PCR assay. The multiplex PCR relied on a mix of 60 forward primers for TCR Vbeta segments and 13 reverse primers for TCR Jbeta segments. TCRdb's version of the immuneACCESS table is confined to in-frame rearrangements and falls short of the full clone set. An unresolved V gene accounts for under half of the shortfall where checked; the remainder is of unknown origin. The sample table holds about 70,000 clones, of which around 86% were seen once. The top ten hold just under 2% of the sample. Specimen: PBMCs. These receptors were obtained from a woman in her 30s in good health and CMV-seronegative.

As for this clone: At one boundary the junction diverges from the germline segment, which might be a read error. The chain links TRBV6-1 to TRBJ1-2, with 9 bases identical to TRBD1. This CDR3 is 19 amino acids long. The germline V gene encodes CDR1 MNHNS and CDR2 SASEGT. The CDR3: CASSEAVLTGQGLGYGYPF. The DNA for the CDR3 is TGTGCCAGCAGTGAAGCGGTACTGACGGGACAGGGCTTGGGCTATGGCTACCCCTTC.

The genes are TRBV28 and TRBJ2-1; 10 bases map to TRBD2. Per the germline V gene, CDR1 is MDHEN and CDR2 is SYDVKM. The CDR3 has 17 amino acids. Trimming at V came to 7 bases and at J to 5 bases, leaving 14 bases not matched to a gene. The CDR3 DNA reads TGTGCCAGCATTCCAAGAACCGGGACTAGCGTAAACAATGAGCAGTTCTTC. This translates into CASIPRTGTSVNNEQFF. Filled out from reference TRBV28 and TRBJ2-1, the complete variable domain reads DVKVTQSSRYLVKRTGEKVFLECVQDMDHENMFWYRQDPGLGLRLIYFSYDVKMKEKGDIPEGYSVSREKKERFSLILESASTNQTSMYLCASIPRTGTSVNNEQFFGPGTRLTVL.

The chain carries TRBV6-4 and TRBJ2-1; D perhaps matches TRBD1 (6 bases). The germline V gene has CDR1 MRHNA and CDR2 SNTAGT. With 3 bases removed from V and 5 bases from J, the gap between germline ends came to 17 bases. The CDR3 contains 16 residues. CDR3 loop: CASSETTGLGDNEQFF. CDR3 bases: TGTGCCAGCAGTGAAACGACAGGTTTGGGGGACAATGAGCAGTTCTTC.

This chain connects TRBV4-1 to TRBJ2-7, with D perhaps TRBD2 (5 bases). CDR3 length: 14 residues. Trimming cost V 4 bases and J 0 bases, with 10 bases left between them. Germline assignment: CDR1 MGHRA and CDR2 YSYEKL. The CDR3 sequence is CASSPVGSSYEQYF. The CDR3, as DNA: TGCGCCAGCAGCCCTGTGGGGAGCTCCTACGAGCAGTACTTC.

The chain combines TRBV6-1 with TRBJ1-2; D gene uncertain. Germline V gene lookup returns CDR1 MNHNS and CDR2 SASEGT. Between the trimmed V and J ends, which lost 2 bases and 7 bases, there was a span of 11 bases. CDR3 length: 13 amino acids. As DNA, the CDR3 is TGTGCCAGCAGTGAATCCGAGACATTTGGCTACACCTTC. Its translation is CASSESETFGYTF.

This clone was seen a few times. V usage is TRBV7-9 and J usage is TRBJ1-1; no clear D gene. Trimming took off 5 bases at V and 5 bases at J, with 6 bases between the two ends. The V gene's germline CDR1 is SEHNR and CDR2 FQNEAQ (reference sequence). The CDR3 loop spans 11 amino acids. The CDR3 sequence is CASSALTEAFF. CDR3 DNA: TGTGCCAGCAGCGCCCTAACTGAAGCTTTCTTT.

The V and J genes are TRBV4-2 and TRBJ1-1; D ambiguous. CDR1 LGHNA and CDR2 YNFKEQ come from the germline V gene. This CDR3 region has 15 residues. The V gene lost 1 base and the J gene lost 1 base, with 10 bases spanning the gap. Here the CDR3 reads CASSQVKEKNTEAFF. The CDR3 coding sequence is TGTGCCAGCAGCCAAGTAAAGGAGAAGAACACTGAAGCTTTCTTT.